Shown below are 21 T cell receptor beta chains from a single sample sequenced in a study of blood T cells in healthy people across ages. The second PCR ran roughly 6 to 11 cycles with a sample-barcoded 5' primer and J-beta primers. TCRdb re-called the 5' RACE reads through MiXCR, storing one row per CDR3 protein. There are approximately 800,000 distinct CDR3 sequences in the sample; roughly 56% occur only once, and about a quarter lies in the top ten. The sample consisted of blood. The receptor set was obtained from a man aged 40-49 years in good health.

V usage is TRBV12-3 or TRBV12-4 and J usage is TRBJ2-5; weak D call: TRBD2 (5 bases). This CDR3 is built from 13 residues. Trimming took off 3 bases at V and 5 bases at J, with 10 bases between the two ends. Here the CDR3 DNA reads TGTGCCAGCAGTTTTAACACGGGGGAGACCCAGTACTTC. Its translation is CASSFNTGETQYF.

The rearrangement joins TRBV28 to TRBJ1-5, with 7 bases matching TRBD1. The V gene end was trimmed by 4 bases and the J gene end by 1 base; junction bases not matched to a gene: 1. This CDR3 has 14 amino acids. Germline V CDR1 and CDR2: MDHEN, SYDVKM. CDR3 amino acids: CASSWGQSNQPQHF. CDR3 nucleotide sequence: TGTGCCAGCAGTTGGGGACAGAGCAATCAGCCCCAGCATTTT.

The chain is built from TRBV11-2 and TRBJ2-1; TRBD2 matches 12 bases. With V trimmed by 5 bases and J by 3 bases, 8 bases remained unmatched. This CDR3 spans 17 amino acids. CDR1 SGHAT and CDR2 FQNNGV come from the germline V gene. Here the CDR3 DNA reads TGTGCCAGCAGCCCGACGACTAGCGGGAGAAACTACAATGAGCAGTTCTTC. Translation: CASSPTTSGRNYNEQFF.

The rearrangement links TRBV7-2 to TRBJ2-4; D is uncertain. The J call may not be correct, given that the DNA end is closer to TRBJ2-7. The germline CDR1 and CDR2 sequences are SGHTA and FQGNSA. The CDR3 runs 15 residues. The CDR3 DNA is TGTGCCAGCAGCTTAGGGGTAGGCGTGGGGTACGAGCAGTACTTC. Its protein is CASSLGVGVGYEQYF.

This clonotype showed up just a few times. V and J are TRBV11-3 and TRBJ2-3; D remains ambiguous. CDR1 SGHNT and CDR2 YENEEA come from the germline V gene. There are 14 residues in the CDR3. Trimming took off 2 bases at V and 6 bases at J, with 12 bases between the two ends. In DNA, the CDR3 is TGTGCCAGCAGCTTACGTGATGAGACGGATACGCAGTATTTT. Protein: CASSLRDETDTQYF.

The rearrangement joins TRBV12-3 or TRBV12-4 to TRBJ2-3; a weak D match, TRBD1 (6 bases). Trimming left V 6 bases short and J 2 bases short, with 12 bases between. This CDR3 contains 14 residues. The CDR3 sequence: CASSIGTNTDTQYF. CDR3 nucleotide sequence: TGTGCCAGCAGCATCGGGACAAACACAGATACGCAGTATTTT.

The chain combines TRBV29-1 with TRBJ2-1, with 9 bases that match TRBD2. The CDR3 extends over 15 amino acids. Germline V gene data show CDR1 as SQVTM and CDR2 as ANQGSEA. J was trimmed by 4 bases and V by 7 bases; bases with no gene match: 11. In nucleotides, the CDR3 is TGCAGCGCGGCCGTGGGGGCGGGAGGGTACAATGAGCAGTTCTTC. Translating it yields CSAAVGAGGYNEQFF.

The table lists this clonotype with a few counts. This chain links TRBV27 with TRBJ2-7; D is unresolved. The germline V and J ends were trimmed by 5 bases and 5 bases, with 13 bases remaining between them. Germline CDR1 MNHEY, CDR2 SMNVEV (reference sequence). The CDR3 loop spans 13 amino acids. CDR3 sequence: CASSPLQSHEQYF. The CDR3 DNA follows: TGTGCCAGCAGTCCCCTTCAGTCCCACGAGCAGTACTTC.

V and J are TRBV4-2 and TRBJ2-5, with a possible D match to TRBD1 (5 bases). The CDR3 spans 16 residues. The germline gives CDR1 LGHNA, CDR2 YNFKEQ. V was pared by 2 bases and J by 5 bases, with 18 bases between. In DNA form, the CDR3 reads TGTGCCAGCAGCCAACCCTATATCAGGGTCGGGGAGACCCAGTACTTC. This sequence encodes CASSQPYIRVGETQYF.

The chain recombines TRBV20-1 with TRBJ2-5; D is unresolved. Germline values: CDR1 DFQATT, CDR2 SNEGSKA (reference sequence). V shed 1 base and J shed 3 bases, with 9 bases lying between them. This CDR3 is built from 13 residues. CDR3 DNA sequence: TGCAGTGCTAGAGGGGCTCTAAAAGAGACCCAGTACTTC. Amino acids: CSARGALKETQYF.

The chain is built from TRBV27 and TRBJ2-5, with D possibly TRBD1 on 6 matching bases. The V gene's germline CDR1 is MNHEY and CDR2 SMNVEV (reference sequence). CDR3 length equals 16 residues. V lost 5 bases and J 1 base, leaving 17 bases between the germline ends. This chain's CDR3 is CASSPTGWGRQETQYF. The CDR3 region has the DNA TGTGCCAGCAGTCCCACAGGCTGGGGGCGCCAAGAGACCCAGTACTTC.

The V call is TRBV20-1, the J call TRBJ2-6; possibly TRBD1 for D (6 bases). Trimming shortened V by 2 bases and J by 0 bases, and 14 bases separated the two germline ends. Germline V gene data show CDR1 as DFQATT and CDR2 as SNEGSKA (reference sequence). The CDR3 spans 17 residues. The CDR3 protein is CSARSGTSGSGANVLTF. The CDR3 bases are TGCAGTGCTAGAAGTGGGACAAGCGGCTCTGGGGCCAACGTCCTGACTTTC.

CDR3 amino acids: CASSLRTTSGGTQYF. DNA for the CDR3: TGTGCCAGCAGCCTCCGAACTACTAGCGGGGGGACGCAGTATTTT. The rearrangement uses TRBV7-8 and TRBJ2-3; TRBD2 aligns across 12 bases. CDR1 is SGHVS, CDR2 FQNEAQ, per germline. J gave up 9 bases and V 5 bases, and 9 bases lay outside the gene matches. The CDR3 consists of 15 residues.

This clonotype has just a few counts. The chain couples TRBV28 to TRBJ2-4; D is possibly TRBD1 (6 bases). Trimming took off 2 bases at V and 1 base at J, with 9 bases between the two ends. CDR1 MDHEN and CDR2 SYDVKM come from the germline V gene. CDR3 size: 15 residues. The CDR3 DNA reads as TGTGCCAGCAGTTTACACCAGGGGGCCAAAAACATTCAGTACTTC. Amino acids: CASSLHQGAKNIQYF.

The chain combines TRBV20-1 with TRBJ1-1; 8 nucleotides agree with TRBD1. The junction had 7 bases not matched to a gene; V was cut back by 6 bases and J by 13 bases. This CDR3 comprises 10 residues. Germline CDR1 DFQATT, CDR2 SNEGSKA (reference sequence). CDR3 sequence (DNA): TGCAGTGCAGAGGACAGGGTAGTTTTCTTT. Its translation: CSAEDRVVFF.

This chain joins TRBV7-6 and TRBJ1-1, with D possibly matching TRBD1 (5 bases). V lost 1 base to trimming and J lost 11 bases, with 17 bases between them. Germline V gene data show CDR1 as SGHVS and CDR2 as FNYEAQ. There are 14 residues in the CDR3. This CDR3 reads CASSLGSVGEYAFF. The CDR3 region has the DNA TGTGCCAGCAGCTTAGGGTCGGTGGGGGAGTATGCTTTCTTT.

This chain links TRBV29-1 with TRBJ2-1; D not certain. CDR1 and CDR2 (germline): SQVTM, ANQGSEA. The length of the CDR3 is 16 residues. Between the trimmed V and J ends, which lost 2 bases and 0 bases, there was a span of 14 bases. The CDR3, as DNA: TGCAGCGTTGAAAAGTCCGGACGGAGCTCCTACAATGAGCAGTTCTTC. Residues: CSVEKSGRSSYNEQFF.

The V call is TRBV7-2, the J call TRBJ2-5; weak D call: TRBD2 (5 bases). The germline V gene has CDR1 SGHTA and CDR2 FQGNSA. The CDR3 is 15 amino acids. V lost 5 bases and J 11 bases, leaving 24 bases between the germline ends. The CDR3 DNA follows: TGTGCCAGCAGCCCCCGGGGAGCTGAGATAGGTAAGCAGTACTTC. This codes for CASSPRGAEIGKQYF.

The chain uses TRBV29-1 and TRBJ2-5, with D possibly TRBD2 on 6 matching bases. The CDR3 spans 17 residues. V was pared by 4 bases and J by 4 bases, with 25 bases between. CDR1 and CDR2 from the germline V gene are SQVTM and ANQGSEA. In DNA form, the CDR3 reads TGCAGCGTTGTGGTTCTTCCGGGAGAAGCCGGGGGAGAGACCCAGTACTTC. It codes for CSVVVLPGEAGGETQYF. Full variable domain (remainder filled in from reference TRBV29-1 and TRBJ2-5): SAVISQKPSRDICQRGTSLTIQCQVDSQVTMMFWYRQQPGQSLTLIATANQGSEATYESGFVIDKFPISRPNLTFSTLTVSNMSPEDSSIYLCSVVVLPGEAGGETQYFGPGTRLLVL.

V and J are TRBV5-5 and TRBJ2-3; D unresolved. The CDR3 runs 17 residues. V dropped 0 bases and J dropped 1 base, with 15 bases sitting between them. Looked up from germline, CDR1 is SGHKS and CDR2 is YYEKEE (reference sequence). In DNA, the CDR3 is TGTGCCAGCAGCTTGGCCGAGATCCGACCAGGCACAGATACGCAGTATTTT. It encodes CASSLAEIRPGTDTQYF.

The chain recombines TRBV3-1 with TRBJ2-5, with 8 bases aligning to TRBD2. Germline V lookup: CDR1 LGHDT, CDR2 YNNKEL (reference sequence). This CDR3 has 14 amino acids. The J segment lost 4 bases and the V segment lost 4 bases, leaving 5 bases of the junction unmatched. CDR3 coding DNA: TGTGCCAGCAGCCCAGGGACTAGGGTAGAGACCCAGTACTTC. It codes for CASSPGTRVETQYF.